This TCR beta chain stems from a study of CD8+CD57+ T cells in acquired aplastic anemia. By flow cytometry, patients selected for sequencing had shown an expansion of CD8+CD57+ cells. CDR3 and TCR beta VDJ profiling relied on genomic DNA as the template. Each CDR3 protein is one row after TCRdb ran MiXCR on the reads. The sample lists fewer than 200,000 distinct CDR3 sequences; 60% to 80% were seen once. The CDR3 runs to 13 residues. Germline V lookup: CDR1 DFQATT, CDR2 SNEGSKA (reference sequence). Trimming left V 8 bases short and J 2 bases short, with 13 bases between. Input material: sorted CD4+, CD8+, or CD8+CD57+ T cells (not recorded which) from PBMCs. The rearrangement links TRBV20-1 to TRBJ1-3, with a tentative D call TRBD1 (5 bases). The TCR originated in a human donor with aplastic anemia. The CDR3 sequence is CSSRVTAGNTIYF. The CDR3 DNA reads as TGCAGTTCCAGGGTAACGGCTGGAAACACCATATATTTT.